This TCR beta chain was recorded in a study of blood T cell repertoires in COVID-19. About the study: COVID-19 samples from acute and convalescent phases originated in the United States, Italy and Spain. In each case, the material was cDNA or gDNA derived from T cells, B-cell-depleted T cells, or PBMCs.

Methods used by the authors: Reference gene primer amplification yielded estimated nucleated cell counts. The protocol was immunoSEQ multiplex PCR, while the TCRdb copy is restricted to in-frame clones and leaves out a portion. V, J and clone size are those of that table, while D and trimming were read from the DNA. This sample yields 450,000 to 500,000 clones, of which approximately 83% are seen a single time; about 3% belongs to the top ten. Sequencing used peripheral blood. The TCR comes from a human donor in a cohort sampled during active COVID-19.

Here the CDR3 DNA reads TGTGCCAGCAGCCCCACAGGGGGTAACTATGGCTACACCTTC. Amino acid sequence: CASSPTGGNYGYTF. This chain connects TRBV11-1 to TRBJ1-2; TRBD1 matches at 8 bases. Germline loops: CDR1 SGHAT, CDR2 FQDESV (reference sequence). V lost 5 bases and J lost 1; bases outside the gene matches: 3. CDR3 size: 14 residues.